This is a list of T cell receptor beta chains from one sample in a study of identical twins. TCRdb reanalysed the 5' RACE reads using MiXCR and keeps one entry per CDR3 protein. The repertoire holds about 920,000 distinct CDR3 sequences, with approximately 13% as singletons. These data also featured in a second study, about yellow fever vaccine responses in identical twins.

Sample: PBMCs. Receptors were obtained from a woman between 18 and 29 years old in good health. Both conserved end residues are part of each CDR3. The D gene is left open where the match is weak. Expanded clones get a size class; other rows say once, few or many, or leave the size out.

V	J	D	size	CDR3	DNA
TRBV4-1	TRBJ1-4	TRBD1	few	CASSRNRGTTNEKLFF	TGCGCCAGCAGCCGGAACAGGGGCACTACTAATGAAAAACTGTTTTTT
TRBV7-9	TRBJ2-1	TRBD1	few	CASSQGAVNEQFF	TGTGCCAGCAGCCAGGGGGCGGTGAATGAGCAGTTCTTC
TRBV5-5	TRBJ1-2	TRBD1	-	CASSPYRDRGPVEGYTF	TGTGCCAGCAGCCCCTACCGGGACAGGGGTCCCGTAGAGGGCTACACCTTC
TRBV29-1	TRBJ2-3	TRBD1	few	CSVPRDRGLTTDTQYF	TGCAGCGTTCCCCGCGACAGGGGGCTAACCACAGATACGCAGTATTTT
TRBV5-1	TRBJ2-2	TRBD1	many	CASSLRDSSTGELFF	TGCGCCAGCAGCCTCCGGGACAGCTCCACCGGGGAGCTGTTTTTT
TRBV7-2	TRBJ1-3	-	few	CASSLSGGPGNTIYF	TGTGCCAGCAGCTTATCGGGTGGCCCTGGAAACACCATATATTTT
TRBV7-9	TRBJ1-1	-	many	CASSPTSDTEAFF	TGTGCCAGCAGTCCTACTAGCGACACTGAAGCTTTCTTT
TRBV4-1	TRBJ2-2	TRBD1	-	CASSPGTGDTGELCF	TGCGCCAGCAGCCCCGGGACAGGGGACACCGGGGAGCTGTGTTTT
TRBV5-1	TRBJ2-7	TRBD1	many	CASSLNGGQGSYEQYF	TGCGCCAGCAGCTTGAATGGAGGACAGGGGTCCTACGAGCAGTACTTC
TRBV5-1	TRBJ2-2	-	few	CASSLEGDTGELFF	TGCGCCAGCAGCTTGGAGGGGGACACCGGGGAGCTGTTTTTT
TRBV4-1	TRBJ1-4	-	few	CASSQDGANEKLFF	TGCGCCAGCAGCCAAGATGGAGCAAATGAAAAACTGTTTTTT
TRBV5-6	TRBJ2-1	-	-	CASCRKTSYNEQFF	TGTGCCAGCTGCCGTAAGACCTCCTACAATGAGCAGTTCTTC
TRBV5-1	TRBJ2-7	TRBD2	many	CASSVGTSGSFEQYF	TGCGCCAGCAGCGTAGGGACTAGCGGGAGCTTCGAGCAGTACTTC
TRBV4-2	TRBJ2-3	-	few	CASSQEVGGFHTDTQYF	TGTGCCAGCAGCCAAGAAGTAGGCGGGTTTCACACAGATACGCAGTATTTT
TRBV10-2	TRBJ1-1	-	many	CASRAGPEPFF	TGCGCCAGCAGAGCAGGGCCAGAACCTTTCTTT
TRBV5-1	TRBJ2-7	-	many	CASSLGQGESYEQYF	TGCGCCAGCAGCTTGGGCCAGGGAGAATCCTACGAGCAGTACTTC
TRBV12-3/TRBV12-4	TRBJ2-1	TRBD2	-	CASRRLVIAGFNEQFF	TGTGCCAGCAGGCGTTTAGTGATAGCGGGATTTAATGAGCAGTTCTTC
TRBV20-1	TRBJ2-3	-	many	CSAPSWATDTQYF	TGCAGTGCCCCAAGTTGGGCCACAGATACGCAGTATTTT
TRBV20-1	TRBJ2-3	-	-	CSARDIWQGNTDTQYF	TGCAGTGCTAGAGATATTTGGCAGGGGAACACAGATACGCAGTATTTT
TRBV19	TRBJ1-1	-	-	CASSILGGRSLNTEAFF	TGTGCCAGTAGTATCTTGGGGGGGCGGTCCCTGAACACTGAAGCTTTCTTT
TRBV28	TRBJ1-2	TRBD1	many	CASRVTGGYYGYTF	TGTGCCAGCAGAGTAACAGGGGGGTACTATGGCTACACCTTC
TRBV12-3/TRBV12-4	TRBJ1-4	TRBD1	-	CASSLRGQRIEKLFF	TGTGCCAGCAGTTTACGGGGACAGAGGATTGAAAAACTGTTTTTT
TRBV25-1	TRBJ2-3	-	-	CASSEGVHTQYF	TGTGCCAGCAGTGAGGGGGTTCATACGCAGTATTTT
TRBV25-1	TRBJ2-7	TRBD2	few	CASIPSGPQHAQYF	TGTGCCAGCATCCCTAGCGGGCCCCAGCATGCGCAGTACTTC
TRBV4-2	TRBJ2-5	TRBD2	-	CASSSTGGEETQYF	TGTGCCAGCAGCTCCACGGGGGGGGAAGAGACCCAGTACTTC
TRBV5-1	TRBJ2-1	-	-	CASSPARGLSYNEQFF	TGCGCCAGCAGCCCGGCCCGGGGACTTTCCTACAATGAGCAGTTCTTC